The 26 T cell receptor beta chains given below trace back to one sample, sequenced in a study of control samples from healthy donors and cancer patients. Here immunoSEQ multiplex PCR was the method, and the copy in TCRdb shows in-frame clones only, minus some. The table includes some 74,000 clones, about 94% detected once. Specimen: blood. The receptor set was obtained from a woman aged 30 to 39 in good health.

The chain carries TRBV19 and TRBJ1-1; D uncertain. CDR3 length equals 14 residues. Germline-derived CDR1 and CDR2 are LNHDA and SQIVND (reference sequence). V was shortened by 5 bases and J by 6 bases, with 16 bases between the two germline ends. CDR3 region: CASSALVAGAEAFF. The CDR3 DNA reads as TGTGCCAGTAGTGCACTAGTGGCTGGGGCTGAAGCTTTCTTT.

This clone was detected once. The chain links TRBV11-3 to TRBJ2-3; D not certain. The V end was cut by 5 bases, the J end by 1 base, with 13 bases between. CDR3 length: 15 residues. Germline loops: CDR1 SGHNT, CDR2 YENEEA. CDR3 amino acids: CASSPRVAGTDTQYF. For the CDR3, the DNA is TGTGCCAGCAGCCCACGGGTCGCGGGCACAGATACGCAGTATTTT.

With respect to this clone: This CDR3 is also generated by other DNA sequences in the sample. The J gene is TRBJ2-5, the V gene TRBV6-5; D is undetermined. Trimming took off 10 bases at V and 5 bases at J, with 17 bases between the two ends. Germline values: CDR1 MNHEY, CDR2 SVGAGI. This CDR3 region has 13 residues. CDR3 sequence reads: CATSSRGGETQYF. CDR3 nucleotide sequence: TGTGCCACAAGCAGCCGTGGTGGGGAGACCCAGTACTTC.

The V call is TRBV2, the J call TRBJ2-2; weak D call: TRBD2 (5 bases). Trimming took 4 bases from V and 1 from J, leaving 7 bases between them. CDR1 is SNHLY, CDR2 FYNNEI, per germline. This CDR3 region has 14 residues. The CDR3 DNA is TGTGCCAGCAGTGTGGAGGTGAACACCGGGGAGCTGTTTTTT. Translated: CASSVEVNTGELFF. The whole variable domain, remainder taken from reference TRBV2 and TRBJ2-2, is EPEVTQTPSHQVTQMGQEVILRCVPISNHLYFYWYRQILGQKVEFLVSFYNNEISEKSEIFDDQFSVERPDGSNFTLKIRSTKLEDSAMYFCASSVEVNTGELFFGEGSRLTVL.

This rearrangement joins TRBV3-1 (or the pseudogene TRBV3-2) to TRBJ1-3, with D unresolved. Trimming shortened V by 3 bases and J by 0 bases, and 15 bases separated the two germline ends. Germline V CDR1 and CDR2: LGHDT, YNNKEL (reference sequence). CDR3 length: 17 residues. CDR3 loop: CASSQRYPGSSGNTIYF. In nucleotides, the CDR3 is TGTGCCAGCAGCCAGCGCTACCCCGGGAGCTCTGGAAACACCATATATTTT.

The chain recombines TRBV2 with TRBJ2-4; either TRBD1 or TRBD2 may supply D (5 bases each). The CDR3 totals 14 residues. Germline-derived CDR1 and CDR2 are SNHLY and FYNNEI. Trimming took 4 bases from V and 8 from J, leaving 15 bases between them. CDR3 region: CASSGQGLGDIQYF. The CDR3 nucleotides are TGTGCCAGCAGTGGTCAGGGCCTGGGGGACATTCAGTACTTC.

The CDR3 sequence: CASSLEGPGHTSPLHF. The CDR3 coding sequence is TGTGCCAGCAGTCTCGAGGGGCCAGGGCATACTTCACCCCTCCACTTT. The chain carries TRBV2 and TRBJ1-6; D possibly corresponds to TRBD1 (5 bases). Germline V CDR1 and CDR2: SNHLY, FYNNEI. The CDR3 is made up of 16 amino acids. V lost 5 bases and J lost 9, with 20 bases in between.

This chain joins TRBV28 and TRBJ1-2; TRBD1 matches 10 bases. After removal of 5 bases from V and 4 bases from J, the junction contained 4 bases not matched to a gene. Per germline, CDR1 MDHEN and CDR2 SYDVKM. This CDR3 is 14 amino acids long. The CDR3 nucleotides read TGTGCCAGCAGTCCGGGACAGGGGACCTATGGCTACACCTTC. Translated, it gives CASSPGQGTYGYTF.

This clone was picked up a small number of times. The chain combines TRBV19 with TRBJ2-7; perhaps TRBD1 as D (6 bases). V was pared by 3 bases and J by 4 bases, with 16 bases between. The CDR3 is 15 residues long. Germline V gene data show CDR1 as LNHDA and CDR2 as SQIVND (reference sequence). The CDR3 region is CASSIQAGGRYEQYV. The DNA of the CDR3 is TGTGCCAGTAGTATCCAAGCTGGGGGCAGGTACGAGCAGTACGTC.

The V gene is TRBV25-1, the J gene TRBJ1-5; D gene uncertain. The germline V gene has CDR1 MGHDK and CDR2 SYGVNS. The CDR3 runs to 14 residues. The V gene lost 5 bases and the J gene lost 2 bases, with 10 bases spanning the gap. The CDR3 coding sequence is TGTGCCAGCAGTCCCCCCGGAGGCAATCAGCCCCAGCATTTT. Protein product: CASSPPGGNQPQHF.

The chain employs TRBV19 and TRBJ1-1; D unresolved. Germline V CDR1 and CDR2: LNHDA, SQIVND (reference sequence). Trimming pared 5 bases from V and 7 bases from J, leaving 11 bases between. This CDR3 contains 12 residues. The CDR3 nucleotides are TGTGCCAGTAGTCTAGCAGGTAGTGAAGCTTTCTTT. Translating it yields CASSLAGSEAFF.

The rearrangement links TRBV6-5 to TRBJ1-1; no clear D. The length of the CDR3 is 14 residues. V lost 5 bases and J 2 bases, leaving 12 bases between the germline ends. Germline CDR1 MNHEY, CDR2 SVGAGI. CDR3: CASSIRRGNTEAFF. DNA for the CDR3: TGTGCCAGCAGTATCAGGCGCGGTAACACTGAAGCTTTCTTT.

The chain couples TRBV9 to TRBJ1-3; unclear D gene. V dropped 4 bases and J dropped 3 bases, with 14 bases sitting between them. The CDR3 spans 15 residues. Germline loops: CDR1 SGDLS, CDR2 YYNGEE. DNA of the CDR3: TGTGCCAGCAGCACGGGGAGTTGGTTTGGAAACACCATATATTTT. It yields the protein CASSTGSWFGNTIYF.

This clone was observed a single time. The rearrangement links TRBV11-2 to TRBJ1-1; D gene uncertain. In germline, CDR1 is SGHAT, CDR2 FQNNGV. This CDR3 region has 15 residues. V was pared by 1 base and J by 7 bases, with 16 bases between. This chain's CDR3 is CASSLAAEMNGEAFF. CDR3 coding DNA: TGTGCCAGCAGCTTAGCGGCAGAAATGAACGGTGAAGCTTTCTTT. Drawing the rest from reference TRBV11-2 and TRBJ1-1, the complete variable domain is EAGVAQSPRYKIIEKRQSVAFWCNPISGHATLYWYQQILGQGPKLLIQFQNNGVVDDSQLPKDRFSAERLKGVDSTLKIQPAKLEDSAVYLCASSLAAEMNGEAFFGQGTRLTVV.

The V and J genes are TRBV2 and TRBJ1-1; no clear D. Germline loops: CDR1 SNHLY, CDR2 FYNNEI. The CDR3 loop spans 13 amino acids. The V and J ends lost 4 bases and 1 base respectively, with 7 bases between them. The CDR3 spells CASSGWGNTEAFF. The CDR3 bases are TGTGCCAGCAGTGGTTGGGGGAACACTGAAGCTTTCTTT.

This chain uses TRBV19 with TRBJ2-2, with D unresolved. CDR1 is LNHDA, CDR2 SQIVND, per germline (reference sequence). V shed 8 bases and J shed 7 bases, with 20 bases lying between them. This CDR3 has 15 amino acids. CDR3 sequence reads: CASSGSPGGHGELFF. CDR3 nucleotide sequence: TGTGCCAGTTCAGGAAGTCCGGGTGGGCACGGGGAGCTGTTTTTT.

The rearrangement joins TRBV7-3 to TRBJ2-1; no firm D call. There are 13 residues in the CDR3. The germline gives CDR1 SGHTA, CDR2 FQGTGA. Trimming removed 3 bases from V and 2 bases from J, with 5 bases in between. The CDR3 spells CASSLGTYNEQFF. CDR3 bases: TGTGCCAGCAGCTTGGGGACCTACAATGAGCAGTTCTTC.

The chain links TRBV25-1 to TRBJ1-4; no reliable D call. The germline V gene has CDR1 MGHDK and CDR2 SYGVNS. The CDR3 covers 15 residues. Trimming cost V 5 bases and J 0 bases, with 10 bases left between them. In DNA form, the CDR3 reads TGTGCCAGCAGTTTGGGGTCGGCAACTAATGAAAAACTGTTTTTT. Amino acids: CASSLGSATNEKLFF.

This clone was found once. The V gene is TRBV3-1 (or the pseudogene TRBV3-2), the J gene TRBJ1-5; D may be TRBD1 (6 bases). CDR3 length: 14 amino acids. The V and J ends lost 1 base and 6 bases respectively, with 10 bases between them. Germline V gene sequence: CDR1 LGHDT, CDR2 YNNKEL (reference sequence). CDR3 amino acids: CASSQVTGAQPQHF. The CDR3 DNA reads TGTGCCAGCAGCCAAGTGACGGGGGCTCAGCCCCAGCATTTT.

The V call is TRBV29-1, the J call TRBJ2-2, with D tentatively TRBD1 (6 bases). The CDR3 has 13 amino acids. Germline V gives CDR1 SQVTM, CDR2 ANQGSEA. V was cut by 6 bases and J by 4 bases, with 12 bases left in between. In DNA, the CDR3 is TGCAGCGTCATCAGGGGCACCACCGGGGAGCTGTTTTTT. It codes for CSVIRGTTGELFF.

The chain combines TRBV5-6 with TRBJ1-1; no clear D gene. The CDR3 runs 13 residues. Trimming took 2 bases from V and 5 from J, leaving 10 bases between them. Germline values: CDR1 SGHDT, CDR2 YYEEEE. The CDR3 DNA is TGTGCCAGCAGCTTTCGGGGTTATACTGAAGCTTTCTTT. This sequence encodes CASSFRGYTEAFF.

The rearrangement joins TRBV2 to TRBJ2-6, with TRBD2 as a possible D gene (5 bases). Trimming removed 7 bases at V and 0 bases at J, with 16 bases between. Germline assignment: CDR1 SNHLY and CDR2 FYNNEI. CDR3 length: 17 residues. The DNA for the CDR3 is TGTGCCAGCATGAGGTGGCAGGACTCCTCTGGGGCCAACGTCCTGACTTTC. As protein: CASMRWQDSSGANVLTF.

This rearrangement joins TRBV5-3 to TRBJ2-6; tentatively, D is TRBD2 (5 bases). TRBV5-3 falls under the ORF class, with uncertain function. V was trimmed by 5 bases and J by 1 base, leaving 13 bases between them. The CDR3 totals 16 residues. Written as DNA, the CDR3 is TGTGCCAGAAGGTCGCCCCCGGGGTCTGGGGCCAACGTCCTGACTTTC. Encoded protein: CARRSPPGSGANVLTF.

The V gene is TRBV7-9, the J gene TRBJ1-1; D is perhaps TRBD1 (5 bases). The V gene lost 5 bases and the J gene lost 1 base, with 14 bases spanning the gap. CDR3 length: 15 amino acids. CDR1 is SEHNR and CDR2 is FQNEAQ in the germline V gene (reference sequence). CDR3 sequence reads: CASSPLGGTNTEAFF. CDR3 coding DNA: TGTGCCAGCAGCCCCTTGGGGGGAACGAACACTGAAGCTTTCTTT.

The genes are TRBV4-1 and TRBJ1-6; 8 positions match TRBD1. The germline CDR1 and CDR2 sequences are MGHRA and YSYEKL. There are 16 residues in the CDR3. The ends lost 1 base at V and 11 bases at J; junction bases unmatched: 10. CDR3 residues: CASSQGRGQGAPPLHF. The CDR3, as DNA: TGCGCCAGCAGCCAAGGGAGGGGCCAGGGGGCTCCACCCCTCCACTTT.

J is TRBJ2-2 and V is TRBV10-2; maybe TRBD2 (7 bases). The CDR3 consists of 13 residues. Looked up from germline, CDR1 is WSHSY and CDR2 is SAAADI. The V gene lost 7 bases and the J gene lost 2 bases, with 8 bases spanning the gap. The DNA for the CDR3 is TGCGCCAGCACGGGGGGCAACACCGGGGAGCTGTTTTTT. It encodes CASTGGNTGELFF.